Below, 6 T cell receptor beta chains from the same sample are listed, as sequenced in a study of blood T cell repertoires in COVID-19. Some clones are missing from TCRdb's copy, which holds only in-frame ones; the method was immunoSEQ multiplex PCR. The table lists about 73,000 clones, roughly 87% of them singletons. The material sequenced was peripheral blood. The source of these receptors is an elderly man with acute or convalescent COVID-19.

The chain combines TRBV9 with TRBJ1-3, with 8 bases aligning to TRBD1. The CDR3 is made up of 16 amino acids. Per germline, CDR1 SGDLS and CDR2 YYNGEE. Trimming took 4 bases from V and 0 from J; bases not matched to a gene: 6. DNA for the CDR3: TGTGCCAGCAGCCCCCGGACAGGGTTCTCTGGAAACACCATATATTTT. This encodes CASSPRTGFSGNTIYF. The full variable domain, in which reference TRBV9 and TRBJ1-3 provide the parts outside the CDR3, is DSGVTQTPKHLITATGQRVTLRCSPRSGDLSVYWYQQSLDQGLQFLIQYYNGEERAKGNILERFSAQQFPDLHSELNLSSLELGDSALYFCASSPRTGFSGNTIYFGEGSWLTVV.

The chain combines TRBV4-1 with TRBJ1-1; 7 positions agree with TRBD1. Germline values: CDR1 MGHRA, CDR2 YSYEKL. The CDR3 runs 17 residues. V lost 1 base, J lost 1 base, and 9 bases stayed unmatched. The CDR3 DNA reads as TGCGCCAGCAGCCAAGCATTCCTCAAGGGGGCGAACACTGAAGCTTTCTTT. This sequence encodes CASSQAFLKGANTEAFF.

The table lists this clone with a count of one. This sample includes further DNA sequences coding for the same CDR3. The chain is built from TRBV20-1 and TRBJ2-7, with a tentative D call TRBD2 (5 bases). CDR3 length: 11 residues. V was cut by 2 bases and J by 5 bases, with 7 bases left in between. CDR1 and CDR2 (germline): DFQATT, SNEGSKA (reference sequence). The CDR3 bases are TGCAGTGCTAGAAGCGGCCACGAGCAGTACTTC. Its protein is CSARSGHEQYF.

The rearrangement joins TRBV9 to TRBJ2-1; tentatively, D is TRBD1 (6 bases). This CDR3 has 19 residues. Per the germline V gene, CDR1 is SGDLS and CDR2 is YYNGEE. V lost 3 bases, J lost 10 bases, and 32 bases lay in between. DNA of the CDR3: TGTGCCAGCAGCGAGGGCCTGGGGGCGGGCCCGGCCTTTTCGTGGGAGCAGTTCTTC. It yields the protein CASSEGLGAGPAFSWEQFF.

This clone was seen just once. The V and J genes are TRBV7-3 and TRBJ2-7; 7 positions agree with TRBD1. This CDR3 region has 16 residues. V gave up 1 base and J gave up 2 bases; unmatched junction bases: 8. The germline V gene has CDR1 SGHTA and CDR2 FQGTGA. CDR3 DNA: TGTGCCAGCAGCTTAAACAGAGGGGGCAGAGCCTACGAGCAGTACTTC. This codes for CASSLNRGGRAYEQYF.

The chain has TRBV24-1 and TRBJ2-1; 7 bases map to TRBD1. With 4 bases clipped from V and 0 bases from J, the junction kept 8 bases outside the gene matches. The CDR3 extends over 17 amino acids. Germline CDR1 is KGHDR and CDR2 is SFDVKD. CDR3 sequence reads: CATSDGGQARSYNEQFF. The CDR3 DNA reads as TGTGCCACCAGTGACGGAGGACAGGCCCGCTCCTACAATGAGCAGTTCTTC.